These 19 T cell receptor beta chains originate from one sample sequenced in a study of CD8 T cells in Susac syndrome. Reverse transcription of roughly 0.5 to 1 ug RNA used random hexamers. TCRdb re-analysed the immunoSEQ multiplex PCR reads in MiXCR, keeping a single row per CDR3 protein. The table records 150,000 to 200,000 distinct CDR3 sequences, around 93% of them present only once. The sample was CD4+ T cells from PBMCs. These receptors were taken from a human donor in good health.

CDR3 amino acids: CSLLERGSGNTIYF. The CDR3 nucleotides are TGCAGTCTGCTAGAGAGGGGGTCTGGAAACACCATATATTTT. The gene calls are TRBV20-1 and TRBJ1-3; D is perhaps TRBD1 (6 bases). The germline gives CDR1 DFQATT, CDR2 SNEGSKA (reference sequence). This CDR3 is 14 amino acids long. Trimming pared 8 bases from V and 1 base from J, leaving 15 bases between.

This chain links TRBV2 with TRBJ1-5; TRBD1 might be the D (5 bases). This CDR3 comprises 13 residues. The V end lost 5 bases, the J end lost 10 bases, and 15 bases lay between the germline ends. Looked up from germline, CDR1 is SNHLY and CDR2 is FYNNEI. DNA for the CDR3: TGTGCCAGCAGTAAAACAGGATTTTCACCCCAGCATTTT. It yields the protein CASSKTGFSPQHF.

V usage is TRBV7-9 and J usage is TRBJ2-1; perhaps TRBD1 as D (5 bases). Deletions cut 5 bases from V and 2 bases from J, with 13 bases between. CDR1 and CDR2 from the germline V gene are SEHNR and FQNEAQ (reference sequence). This CDR3 region has 15 residues. In DNA, the CDR3 is TGTGCCAGCAGCCTACCAGGGAATCCCTACAATGAGCAGTTCTTC. Translation gives CASSLPGNPYNEQFF.

The genes are TRBV7-9 and TRBJ1-2, with TRBD1 matching 7 bases. The V gene end was trimmed by 5 bases and the J gene end by 0 bases; junction bases not matched to a gene: 3. The CDR3 sequence is 14 residues long. CDR1 and CDR2 (germline): SEHNR, FQNEAQ (reference sequence). CDR3 bases: TGTGCCAGCAGCGAGCAGGGGGCTAACTATGGCTACACCTTC. It translates to CASSEQGANYGYTF.

The rearrangement joins TRBV7-2 to TRBJ2-7; TRBD1 aligns across 8 bases. Trimming removed 1 base from V and 4 bases from J; junction bases left unmatched: 3. Germline-derived CDR1 and CDR2 are SGHTA and FQGNSA. The CDR3 has 14 residues. This CDR3 is CASSLVGQGYEQYF. The CDR3 coding sequence is TGTGCCAGCAGCTTAGTAGGACAGGGTTACGAGCAGTACTTC.

The chain carries TRBV5-1 and TRBJ1-2; tentative D call: TRBD1 (5 bases). The V gene lost 4 bases and the J gene lost 6 bases, with 16 bases spanning the gap. Germline-derived CDR1 and CDR2 are SGHRS and YFSETQ. The CDR3 is 14 amino acids. The CDR3 nucleotides are TGCGCCAGCAGCACGGGACGGGGGGGAGATGGCTACACCTTC. It yields the protein CASSTGRGGDGYTF.

The gene calls are TRBV7-2 and TRBJ2-3, with D perhaps matching TRBD1 (6 bases). The CDR3 extends over 11 amino acids. Per the germline V gene, CDR1 is SGHTA and CDR2 is FQGNSA. Deletions cut 5 bases from V and 11 bases from J, with 11 bases between. As DNA, the CDR3 is TGTGCCAGCAGCGTCGGACAGCGGCAGTATTTT. Its protein is CASSVGQRQYF. Using reference TRBV7-2 and TRBJ2-3 for the parts outside the CDR3, the full variable domain is GAGVSQSPSNKVTEKGKDVELRCDPISGHTALYWYRQSLGQGLEFLIYFQGNSAPDKSGLPSDRFSAERTGGSVSTLTIQRTQQEDSAVYLCASSVGQRQYFGPGTRLTVL.

This chain connects TRBV20-1 to TRBJ1-6; 7 positions agree with TRBD1. From germline, CDR1 is DFQATT and CDR2 SNEGSKA (reference sequence). CDR3 length: 14 residues. V lost 5 bases, J lost 13 bases, and 14 bases stayed unmatched. CDR3 sequence (DNA): TGCAGTGCTCTGTCGACAGGGCCCCCCGATCCCCTCCACTTT. Its translation is CSALSTGPPDPLHF.

The chain couples TRBV29-1 to TRBJ1-6, with 8 bases that match TRBD1. Per germline, CDR1 SQVTM and CDR2 ANQGSEA. The CDR3 spans 14 residues. After removal of 5 bases from V and 9 bases from J, the junction contained 9 bases not matched to a gene. Here the CDR3 reads CSVLAGGAGSPLHF. Written as DNA, the CDR3 is TGCAGCGTTCTCGCAGGGGGCGCAGGTTCACCCCTCCACTTT. The variable domain in full, with the rest retrieved from reference TRBV29-1 and TRBJ1-6, is SAVISQKPSRDICQRGTSLTIQCQVDSQVTMMFWYRQQPGQSLTLIATANQGSEATYESGFVIDKFPISRPNLTFSTLTVSNMSPEDSSIYLCSVLAGGAGSPLHFGNGTRLTVT.

The rearrangement links TRBV6-5 to TRBJ2-5; D perhaps matches TRBD2 (5 bases). Germline-derived CDR1 and CDR2 are MNHEY and SVGAGI. The CDR3 runs 12 residues. Trimming pared 7 bases from V and 7 bases from J, leaving 13 bases between. The DNA of the CDR3 is TGTGCCAGCAAACGACACGGAGGGACCCAGTACTTC. Its protein product is CASKRHGGTQYF.

The rearrangement uses TRBV2 and TRBJ2-3; D not resolved. This CDR3 is 14 amino acids long. Germline CDR1 and CDR2: SNHLY and FYNNEI. Trimming shortened V by 1 base and J by 10 bases, and 15 bases separated the two germline ends. The DNA of the CDR3 is TGTGCCAGCAGTGAAGGGCTAGGGTCTCGCTCGCAGTATTTT. It translates to CASSEGLGSRSQYF.

The rearrangement uses TRBV7-8 and TRBJ2-7; 10 bases are a match to TRBD2. Germline CDR1 is SGHVS and CDR2 is FQNEAQ. V trimming: 8 bases; J trimming: 3 bases; junction bases outside the gene matches: 1. The CDR3 loop spans 12 amino acids. The CDR3 nucleotides read TGTGCCAGCGGACTAGCGGACTACGAGCAGTACTTC. Translated: CASGLADYEQYF.

This clonotype was seen only a few times. V usage is TRBV19 and J usage is TRBJ2-3, with 10 bases lining up with TRBD1. The CDR3 extends over 15 amino acids. Germline values: CDR1 LNHDA, CDR2 SQIVND (reference sequence). Germline trimming cut 5 bases from V and 6 bases from J; bases unmatched to any gene: 8. In DNA form, the CDR3 reads TGTGCCAGTAGTCCCCGGACAGGGGGAGGTGATACGCAGTATTTT. Encoded protein: CASSPRTGGGDTQYF.

The chain couples TRBV5-8 to TRBJ2-7; tentatively, D is TRBD1 (7 bases). Trimming shortened V by 1 base and J by 3 bases, and 8 bases separated the two germline ends. CDR1 is SGHTS, CDR2 YDEGEE, per germline. The CDR3 extends over 13 amino acids. The CDR3 DNA sequence: TGTGCCAGCAGCTTGCAGGGGGGCTACGAGCAGTACTTC. This translates into CASSLQGGYEQYF.

J is TRBJ1-1 and V is TRBV20-1; D perhaps matches TRBD1 (5 bases). This CDR3 comprises 14 residues. The V gene's germline CDR1 is DFQATT and CDR2 SNEGSKA (reference sequence). The germline V and J ends were trimmed by 0 bases and 3 bases, with 11 bases remaining between them. CDR3 bases: TGCAGTGCTAGAGACTATGCGGGGGACACTGAAGCTTTCTTT. Translated: CSARDYAGDTEAFF.

V gene TRBV3-1 combines with J gene TRBJ2-5, with D possibly matching TRBD2 (6 bases). The V gene's germline CDR1 is LGHDT and CDR2 YNNKEL (reference sequence). The V end was cut by 0 bases, the J end by 2 bases, with 13 bases between. The CDR3 has 16 residues. CDR3 residues: CASSQDLARAQETQYF. The CDR3, as DNA: TGTGCCAGCAGCCAAGATCTAGCGCGGGCTCAAGAGACCCAGTACTTC.

This clonotype was seen once. This chain connects TRBV6-1 to TRBJ2-5, with D tentatively TRBD1 (6 bases). The CDR3 covers 14 residues. From germline, CDR1 is MNHNS and CDR2 SASEGT. Between the trimmed V and J ends, which lost 4 bases and 2 bases, there was a span of 11 bases. CDR3 nucleotides: TGTGCCAGCAGTGTAACCGGGACACAAGAGACCCAGTACTTC. It yields the protein CASSVTGTQETQYF.

The table lists this clonotype with a count of one. This chain joins TRBV9 and TRBJ2-3; maybe TRBD2 (5 bases). V was shortened by 1 base and J by 0 bases, with 6 bases between the two germline ends. This CDR3 is built from 14 residues. Germline V gene lookup returns CDR1 SGDLS and CDR2 YYNGEE. The CDR3 reads CASSVRTSTDTQYF. The CDR3 DNA sequence: TGTGCCAGCAGCGTACGGACTAGCACAGATACGCAGTATTTT.

The chain is built from TRBV29-1 and TRBJ1-1, with D maybe TRBD1 (6 bases). CDR3 length equals 14 residues. V lost 4 bases to trimming and J lost 5 bases, with 17 bases between them. Per the germline V gene, CDR1 is SQVTM and CDR2 is ANQGSEA. In DNA form, the CDR3 reads TGCAGCGTTGGGGGCGGACAGTTGGGTACTGAAGCTTTCTTT. Translating gives CSVGGGQLGTEAFF.